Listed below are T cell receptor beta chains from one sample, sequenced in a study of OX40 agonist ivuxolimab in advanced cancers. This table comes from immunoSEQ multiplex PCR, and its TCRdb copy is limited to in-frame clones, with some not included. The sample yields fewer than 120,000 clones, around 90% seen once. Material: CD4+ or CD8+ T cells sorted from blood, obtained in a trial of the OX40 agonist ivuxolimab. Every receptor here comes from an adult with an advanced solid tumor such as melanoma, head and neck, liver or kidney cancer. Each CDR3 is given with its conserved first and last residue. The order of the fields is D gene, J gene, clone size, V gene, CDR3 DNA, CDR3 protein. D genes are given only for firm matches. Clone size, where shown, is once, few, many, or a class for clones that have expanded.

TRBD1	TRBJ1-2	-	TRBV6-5	TGTGCCAGCAGTTCCCCGACAGGGACCTATGGCTACACCTTC	CASSSPTGTYGYTF
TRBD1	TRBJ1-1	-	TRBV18	TGTGCCAGCCTCAGGGGGGGGTTTCGGAACACTGAAGCTTTCTTT	CASLRGGFRNTEAFF
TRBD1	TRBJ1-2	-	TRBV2	TGTGCCAGCAGTTTTTCACAGGGGGGCTATGGCTACACCTTC	CASSFSQGGYGYTF
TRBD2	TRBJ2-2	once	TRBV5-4	TGTGCCAGCAGCGGTGGACTAGTACAGAACACCGGGGAGCTGTTTTTT	CASSGGLVQNTGELFF
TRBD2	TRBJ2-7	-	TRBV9	TGTGCCAGCGGCCCTGGCGGGAGTGGCGAGCAGTACTTC	CASGPGGSGEQYF
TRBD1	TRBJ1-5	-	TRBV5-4	TGTGCCAGCAGCTTTACGACAGGGGTGAACAATCAGCCCCAGCATTTT	CASSFTTGVNNQPQHF
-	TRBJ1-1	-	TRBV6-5	TGTGCCAGCAGTTACTCGATTACCGGGGAAGCTTTCTTT	CASSYSITGEAFF
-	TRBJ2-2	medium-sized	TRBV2	TGTGCCAGCAGTGAAGATCTCCTCTTCGGGACCGGGGAGCTGTTTTTT	CASSEDLLFGTGELFF
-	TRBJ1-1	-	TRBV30	TGTGCCTGGAGTACCACGAACACTGAAGCTTTCTTT	CAWSTTNTEAFF
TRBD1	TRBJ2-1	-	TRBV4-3	TGCGCCAGCAGCCGGAGACAGGGGGCCGATGAGCAGTTCTTC	CASSRRQGADEQFF
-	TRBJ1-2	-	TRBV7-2	TGTGCCAGCAGCTTTGGGGACATCCGGAGCTATGGCTACACCTTC	CASSFGDIRSYGYTF
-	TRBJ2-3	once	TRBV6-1	TGTGCCAGCAGTGAACATGGGGGATATAACACAGATACGCAGTATTTT	CASSEHGGYNTDTQYF
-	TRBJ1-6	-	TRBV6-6	TGTGCCAGCAGTTCCCTCAATTCACCCCTCCACTTT	CASSSLNSPLHF
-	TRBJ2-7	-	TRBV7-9	TGTGCCAGCAGCTTAGAGAGGGAGCAGTACTTC	CASSLEREQYF
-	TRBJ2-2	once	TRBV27	TGTGCCAGCAAAAGTCAGACGAGTACCGGGGAGCTGTTTTTT	CASKSQTSTGELFF
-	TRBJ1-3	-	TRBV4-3	TGCGCCAGCAGCCAAGATCTTGGAGACACAGGAAACACCATATATTTT	CASSQDLGDTGNTIYF